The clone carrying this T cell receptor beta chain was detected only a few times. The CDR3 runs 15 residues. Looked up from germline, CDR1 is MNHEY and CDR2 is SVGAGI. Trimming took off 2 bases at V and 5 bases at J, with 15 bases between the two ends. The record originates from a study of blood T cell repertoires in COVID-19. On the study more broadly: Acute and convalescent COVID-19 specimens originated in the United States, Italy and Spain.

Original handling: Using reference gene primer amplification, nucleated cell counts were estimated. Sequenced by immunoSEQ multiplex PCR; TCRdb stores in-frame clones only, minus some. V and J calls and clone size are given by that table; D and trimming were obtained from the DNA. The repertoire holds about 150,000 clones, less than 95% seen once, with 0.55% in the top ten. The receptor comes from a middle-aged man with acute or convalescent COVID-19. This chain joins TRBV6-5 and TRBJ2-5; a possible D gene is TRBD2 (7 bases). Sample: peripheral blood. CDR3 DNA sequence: TGTGCCAGCAGTTACAAAGGGGGGGGGCTCGAGACCCAGTACTTC. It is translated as CASSYKGGGLETQYF.